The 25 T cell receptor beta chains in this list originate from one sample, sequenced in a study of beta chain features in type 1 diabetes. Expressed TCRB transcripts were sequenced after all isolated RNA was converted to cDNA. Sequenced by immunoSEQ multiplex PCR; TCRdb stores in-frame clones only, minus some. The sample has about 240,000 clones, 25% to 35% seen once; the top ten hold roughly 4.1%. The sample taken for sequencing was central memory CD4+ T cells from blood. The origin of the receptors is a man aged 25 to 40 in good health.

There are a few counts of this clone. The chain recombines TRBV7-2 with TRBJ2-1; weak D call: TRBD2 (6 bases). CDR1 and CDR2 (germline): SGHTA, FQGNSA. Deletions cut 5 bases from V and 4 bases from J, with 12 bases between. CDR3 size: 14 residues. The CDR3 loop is CASSQLATYNEQFF. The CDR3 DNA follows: TGTGCCAGCAGCCAACTAGCTACGTACAATGAGCAGTTCTTC.

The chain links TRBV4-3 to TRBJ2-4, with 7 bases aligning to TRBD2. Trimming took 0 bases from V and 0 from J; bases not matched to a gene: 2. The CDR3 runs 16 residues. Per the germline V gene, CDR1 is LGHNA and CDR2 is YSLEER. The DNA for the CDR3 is TGCGCCAGCAGCCAAGATAGCGGGTTAGCCAAAAACATTCAGTACTTC. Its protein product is CASSQDSGLAKNIQYF.

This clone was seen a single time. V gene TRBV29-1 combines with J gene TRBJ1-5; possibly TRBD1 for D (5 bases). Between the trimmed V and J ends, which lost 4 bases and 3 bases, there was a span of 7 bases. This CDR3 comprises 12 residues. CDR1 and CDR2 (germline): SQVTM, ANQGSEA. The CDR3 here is CSVARANQPQHF. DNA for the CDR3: TGCAGCGTTGCCAGGGCCAATCAGCCCCAGCATTTT.

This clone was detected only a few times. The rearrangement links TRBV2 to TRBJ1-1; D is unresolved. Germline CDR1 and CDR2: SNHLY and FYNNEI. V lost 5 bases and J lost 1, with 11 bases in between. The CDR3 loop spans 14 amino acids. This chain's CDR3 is CASSYARENTEAFF. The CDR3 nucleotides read TGTGCCAGCAGTTACGCCCGGGAGAACACTGAAGCTTTCTTT.

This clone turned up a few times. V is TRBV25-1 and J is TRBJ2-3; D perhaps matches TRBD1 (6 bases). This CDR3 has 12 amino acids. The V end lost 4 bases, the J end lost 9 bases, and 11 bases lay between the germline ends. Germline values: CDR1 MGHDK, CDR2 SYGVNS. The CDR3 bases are TGTGCCAGCAGTGGGTACAGGGCCACGCAGTATTTT. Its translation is CASSGYRATQYF.

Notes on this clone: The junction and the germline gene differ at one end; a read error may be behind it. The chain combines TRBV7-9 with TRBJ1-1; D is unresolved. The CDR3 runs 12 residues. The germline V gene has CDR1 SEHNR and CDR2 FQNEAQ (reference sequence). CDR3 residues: CACSTIGFEAFF. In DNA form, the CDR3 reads TGTGCCTGCAGCACTATCGGATTCGAAGCTTTCTTT.

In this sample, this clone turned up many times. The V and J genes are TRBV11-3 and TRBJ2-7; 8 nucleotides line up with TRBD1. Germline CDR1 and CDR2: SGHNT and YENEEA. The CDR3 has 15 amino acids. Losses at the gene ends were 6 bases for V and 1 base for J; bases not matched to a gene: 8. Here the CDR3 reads CASSLGTGPSYEQYF. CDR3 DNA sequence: TGTGCCAGCAGTCTAGGGACAGGCCCTTCCTACGAGCAGTACTTC.

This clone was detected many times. The CDR3 loop is CASSPTGKDSPLHF. The DNA for the CDR3 is TGTGCCAGCTCCCCGACAGGGAAGGACTCACCCCTCCACTTT. The chain links TRBV18 to TRBJ1-6; 7 bases are a match to TRBD1. V lost 6 bases to trimming and J lost 10 bases; unmatched junction nucleotides: 9. The CDR3 is 14 amino acids. The germline V gene encodes CDR1 KGHSH and CDR2 LQKENI.

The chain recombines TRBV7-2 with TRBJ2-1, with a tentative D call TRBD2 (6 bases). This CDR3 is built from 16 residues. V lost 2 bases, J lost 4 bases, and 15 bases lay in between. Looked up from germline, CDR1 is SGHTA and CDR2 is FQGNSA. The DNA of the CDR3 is TGTGCCAGCAGCTTACAAAGTCTAGCGAAATACAATGAGCAGTTCTTC. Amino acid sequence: CASSLQSLAKYNEQFF.

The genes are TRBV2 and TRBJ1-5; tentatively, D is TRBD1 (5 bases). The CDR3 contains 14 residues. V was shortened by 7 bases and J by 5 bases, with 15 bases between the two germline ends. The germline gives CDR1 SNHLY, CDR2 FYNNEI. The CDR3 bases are TGTGCCAGCACGCACCAGGGAGGGGATCAGCCCCAGCATTTT. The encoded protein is CASTHQGGDQPQHF.

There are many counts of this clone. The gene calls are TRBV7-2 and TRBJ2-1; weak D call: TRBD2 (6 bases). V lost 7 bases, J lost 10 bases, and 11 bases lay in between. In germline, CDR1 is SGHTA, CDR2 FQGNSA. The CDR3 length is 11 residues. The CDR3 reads CASTGVVEQFF. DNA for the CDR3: TGTGCCAGCACGGGGGTAGTGGAGCAGTTCTTC.

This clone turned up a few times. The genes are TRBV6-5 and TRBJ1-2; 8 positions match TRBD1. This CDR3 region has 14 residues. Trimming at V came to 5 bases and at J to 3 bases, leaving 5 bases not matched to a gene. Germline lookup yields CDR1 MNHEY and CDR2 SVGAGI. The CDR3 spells CASSPGGRDYGYTF. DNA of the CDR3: TGTGCCAGCAGTCCAGGGGGCCGCGACTATGGCTACACCTTC.

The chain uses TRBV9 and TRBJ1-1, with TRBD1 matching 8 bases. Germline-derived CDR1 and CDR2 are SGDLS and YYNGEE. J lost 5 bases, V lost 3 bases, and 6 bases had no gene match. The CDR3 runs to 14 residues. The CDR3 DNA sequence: TGTGCCAGCAGCGCCAGACAGGGGAGGACTGAAGCTTTCTTT. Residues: CASSARQGRTEAFF.

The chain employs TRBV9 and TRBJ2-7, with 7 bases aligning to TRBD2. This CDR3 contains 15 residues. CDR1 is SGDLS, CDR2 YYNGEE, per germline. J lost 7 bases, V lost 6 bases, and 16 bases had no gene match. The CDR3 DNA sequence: TGTGCCAGCACCGTCGGGGGAGGGCCGACTGAGGAGCAGTACTTC. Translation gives CASTVGGGPTEEQYF.

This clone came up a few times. The chain's CDR3 is CASSPGNTIYF. CDR3 nucleotide sequence: TGTGCCAGCTCACCAGGAAACACCATATATTTT. This chain joins TRBV18 and TRBJ1-3; D is unclear. V lost 2 bases and J 4 bases, leaving 0 bases between the germline ends. Germline CDR1 KGHSH, CDR2 LQKENI. This CDR3 is 11 amino acids long.

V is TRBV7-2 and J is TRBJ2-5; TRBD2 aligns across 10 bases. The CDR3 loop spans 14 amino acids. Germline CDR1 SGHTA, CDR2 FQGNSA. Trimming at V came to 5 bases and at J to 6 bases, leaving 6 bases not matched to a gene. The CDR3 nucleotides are TGTGCCAGCAGCCTTACTAGCGGGGAAAAGACCCAGTACTTC. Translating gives CASSLTSGEKTQYF.

The CDR3, as DNA: TGTGCCAGCAGTAGTCTAGGCACAGATACGCAGTATTTT. Translating gives CASSSLGTDTQYF. V and J are TRBV2 and TRBJ2-3; D unresolved. Germline V CDR1 and CDR2: SNHLY, FYNNEI. This CDR3 is 13 amino acids long. The V end was cut by 5 bases, the J end by 1 base, with 7 bases between.

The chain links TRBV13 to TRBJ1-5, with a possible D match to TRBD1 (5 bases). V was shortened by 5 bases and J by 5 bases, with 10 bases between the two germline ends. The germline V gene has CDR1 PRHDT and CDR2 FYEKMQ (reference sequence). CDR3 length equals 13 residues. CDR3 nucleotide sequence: TGTGCCAGCAGCCAATCCAGGGATCAGCCCCAGCATTTT. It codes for CASSQSRDQPQHF.

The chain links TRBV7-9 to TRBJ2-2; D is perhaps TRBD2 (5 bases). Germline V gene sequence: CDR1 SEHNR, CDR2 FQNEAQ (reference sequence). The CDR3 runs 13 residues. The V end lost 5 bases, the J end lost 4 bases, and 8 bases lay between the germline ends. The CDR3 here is CASSPEGTGELFF. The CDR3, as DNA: TGTGCCAGCAGCCCAGAGGGCACCGGGGAGCTGTTTTTT.

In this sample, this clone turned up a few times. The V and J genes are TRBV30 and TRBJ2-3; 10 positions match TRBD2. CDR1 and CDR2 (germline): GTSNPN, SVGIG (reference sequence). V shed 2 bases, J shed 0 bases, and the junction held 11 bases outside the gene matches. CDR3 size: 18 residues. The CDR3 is CAWSSASGGPSSTDTQYF. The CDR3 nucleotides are TGTGCCTGGAGTAGCGCTAGCGGGGGACCCTCTAGCACAGATACGCAGTATTTT. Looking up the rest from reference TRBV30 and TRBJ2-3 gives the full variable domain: SQTIHQWPATLVQPVGSPLSLECTVEGTSNPNLYWYRQAAGRGLQLLFYSVGIGQISSEVPQNLSASRPQDRQFILSSKKLLLSDSGFYLCAWSSASGGPSSTDTQYFGPGTRLTVL.

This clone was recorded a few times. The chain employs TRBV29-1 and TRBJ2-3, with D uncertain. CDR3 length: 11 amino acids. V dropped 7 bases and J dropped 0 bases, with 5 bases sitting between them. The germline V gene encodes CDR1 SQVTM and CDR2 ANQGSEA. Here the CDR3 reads CSGTSTDTQYF. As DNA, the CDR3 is TGCAGCGGTACTAGCACAGATACGCAGTATTTT.

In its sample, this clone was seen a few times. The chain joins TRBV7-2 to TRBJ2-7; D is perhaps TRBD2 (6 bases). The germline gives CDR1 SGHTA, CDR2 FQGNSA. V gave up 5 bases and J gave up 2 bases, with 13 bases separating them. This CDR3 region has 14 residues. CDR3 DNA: TGTGCCAGCAGCCGGCAAGGAGGGCCCTACGAGCAGTACTTC. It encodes CASSRQGGPYEQYF.

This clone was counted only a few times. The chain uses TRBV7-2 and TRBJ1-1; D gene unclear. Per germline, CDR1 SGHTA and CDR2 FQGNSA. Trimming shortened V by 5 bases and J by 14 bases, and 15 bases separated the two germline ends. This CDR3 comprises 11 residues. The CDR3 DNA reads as TGTGCCAGCAGCCTCCGGGATAGCGCCTTCTTT. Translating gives CASSLRDSAFF.

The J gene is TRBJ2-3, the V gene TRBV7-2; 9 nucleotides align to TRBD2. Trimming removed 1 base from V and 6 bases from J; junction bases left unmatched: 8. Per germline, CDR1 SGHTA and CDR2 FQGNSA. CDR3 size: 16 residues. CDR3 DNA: TGTGCCAGCAGCTTAGTCCCAGCGGGGGGCGGTGATACGCAGTATTTT. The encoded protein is CASSLVPAGGGDTQYF.

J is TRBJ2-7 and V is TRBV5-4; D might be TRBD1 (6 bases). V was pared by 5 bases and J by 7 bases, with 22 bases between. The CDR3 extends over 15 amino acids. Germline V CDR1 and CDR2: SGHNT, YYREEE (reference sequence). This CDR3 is CASREQGRILGEQYF. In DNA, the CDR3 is TGTGCCAGCAGGGAACAGGGTCGTATCTTGGGAGAGCAGTACTTC. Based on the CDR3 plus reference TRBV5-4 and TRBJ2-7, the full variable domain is ETGVTQSPTHLIKTRGQQVTLRCSSQSGHNTVSWYQQALGQGPQFIFQYYREEENGRGNFPPRFSGLQFPNYSSELNVNALELDDSALYLCASREQGRILGEQYFGPGTRLTVT.